The sequence of this T cell receptor (beta chain) was determined in a study of T-cell reconstitution after alpha-beta-depleted transplantation in children. This clonotype appeared a few times. The antigen remains undetermined. One end of the junction does not line up with germline, which may come from a read error. Germline CDR1 and CDR2: SGHKS and YYEKEE (reference sequence). This CDR3 region has 16 residues. Study-level results: Some patients owed their high day-60 TCRbeta diversity to surviving recipient T cells and thymic progenitors. One year after transplant, T-cell counts and diversity came mostly from newly produced T cells. Expanded graft clones numbering several hundred reportedly gave rise to alpha-beta T cells about two months after transplant.

Unique molecular identifiers were used to barcode this TCRbeta library. From the PCR reads, TCRdb called clonotypes with MiXCR, one entry per CDR3 protein. The sample consists of about 310,000 distinct CDR3 sequences, about a quarter of them appearing once. The rearrangement uses TRBV5-5 and TRBJ2-1; 14 positions agree with TRBD2. The receptor was isolated from a male patient between 10 and 17 years old who had a stem cell transplant for acute lymphoblastic leukemia, so the T cells may come from the graft donor. This sample comprised PBMCs, mostly from graft donor cells, obtained 180 days after TCRalphabeta/CD19-depleted stem cell transplant. DNA for the CDR3: TGTGCCAGCAGGTTGGCCGGGACTAGCGGGAGTTGGGGGCAGTTCTTC. Its protein is CASRLAGTSGSWGQFF.